These 15 T cell receptor beta chains came from one sample sequenced in a study of T cells in women clearing cervical HPV infection. Assay: immunoSEQ multiplex PCR; the TCRdb copy retains only in-frame clones and omits some. This repertoire includes approximately 15,000 clones. Sequencing was done on a sample of blood buffy coat. The receptors were gathered from a woman aged 18-70 years with a cervical HPV16 infection that either progressed to CIN3+ or cleared (not recorded which).

A note on this clone: The read ends 3 residues shy of where the CDR3 ends; the end is completed using the germline J gene. J is TRBJ2-6 and V is TRBV19, with D maybe TRBD1 (6 bases). This CDR3 comprises 18 residues. Germline lookup yields CDR1 LNHDA and CDR2 SQIVND (reference sequence). V was cut by 5 bases and J by 0 bases, with 17 bases left in between. The sequenced part of the CDR3 DNA is TGTGCCAGTAGTGGTTACGGGACATGGAGCTCTGGGGCCAACGTC. Translation: CASSGYGTWSSGANV. The full CDR3 sequence reads CASSGYGTWSSGANVLTF.

The CDR3 loop reads CASSQAVNTEAFF. The part of the CDR3 DNA that was read is TGTGCCAGCAGTCAGGCTGTGAACACTGAA. The genes are TRBV7-3 and TRBJ1-1; D gene ambiguous. The sequence runs out 3 residues before the end of the CDR3; the remainder is reconstructed from the germline J gene. The CDR3 extends over 13 amino acids. Germline V gene data show CDR1 as SGHTA and CDR2 as FQGTGA. The germline V and J ends were trimmed by 6 bases and 0 bases, with 8 bases remaining between them.

Turning to this clone: The read stops 3 residues short of the end of the CDR3; the missing end is completed from the germline J gene. The chain links TRBV5-1 to TRBJ2-5; weak D call: TRBD1 (5 bases). Germline values: CDR1 SGHRS, CDR2 YFSETQ. Trimming left V 1 base short and J 2 bases short, with 9 bases between. The CDR3 loop spans 14 amino acids. The CDR3 sequence: CASSLKGAQETQYF. The CDR3 DNA, read in part, is TGCGCCAGCAGCTTGAAAGGGGCTCAAGAGACC.

On this clone: With the read ending 3 residues before the CDR3 end, the germline J gene is used to fill in that end. The J gene is TRBJ2-7, the V gene TRBV10-3, with 7 bases lining up with TRBD1. Germline V gene sequence: CDR1 ENHRY, CDR2 SYGVKD. After removal of 0 bases from V and 4 bases from J, the junction contained 0 bases not matched to a gene. The CDR3 length is 13 residues. The CDR3 loop reads CAISESDRYEQYF. The CDR3 bases that were read are TGTGCCATCAGTGAGTCGGACAGGTACGAG.

On this clone itself: The DNA ends 3 residues before the CDR3 does, and the rest of the CDR3 is filled in from the germline J gene. The V gene is TRBV4-2, the J gene TRBJ2-7, with 9 bases identical to TRBD1. CDR3 length: 19 residues. V lost 4 bases and J lost 2; bases outside the gene matches: 18. CDR1 is LGHNA and CDR2 is YNFKEQ in the germline V gene. The DNA read from the CDR3 is TGTGCCAGCAGCCGGGGGGTGGGGACAGGGACATTTGGTGCCTACGAG. The encoded protein is CASSRGVGTGTFGAYE. The full-length CDR3 reads as CASSRGVGTGTFGAYEQYF.

On this clone: The read ends 3 residues shy of where the CDR3 ends; the end is completed using the germline J gene. The J gene is TRBJ2-5, the V gene TRBV9, with D perhaps TRBD1 (5 bases). Trimming stripped 0 bases from V and 5 bases from J, with 11 bases between. The CDR3 totals 14 residues. CDR1 is SGDLS, CDR2 YYNGEE, per germline. Incomplete CDR3 DNA: TGTGCCAGCAGCGTAGATTCTCAGGGTGAGACC. Protein sequence: CASSVDSQGET. The whole CDR3 is CASSVDSQGETQYF.

A word on this clone: Coverage ceases 3 residues before the CDR3 finishes, and the germline J gene fills in the end. The rearrangement links TRBV6-2 or TRBV6-3 to TRBJ1-5; a weak D match, TRBD1 (6 bases). Trimming cost V 7 bases and J 2 bases, with 12 bases left between them. Germline V gene sequence: CDR1 MNHEY, CDR2 SVGEGT. This CDR3 contains 14 residues. The CDR3 spells CASTTGPGNQPQHF. Partial CDR3 DNA: TGTGCCAGCACGACAGGCCCGGGCAATCAGCCC.

Regarding this clone: The DNA ends 3 residues before the CDR3 does, and the rest of the CDR3 is filled in from the germline J gene. This chain connects TRBV7-2 to TRBJ2-7, with a possible D match to TRBD1 (7 bases). The CDR3 extends over 13 amino acids. Germline lookup yields CDR1 SGHTA and CDR2 FQGNSA. Trimming removed 6 bases at V and 3 bases at J, with 12 bases between. This CDR3 reads CASREGAGYEQYF. The part of the CDR3 DNA that was read is TGTGCCAGCAGGGAGGGGGCGGGCTACGAG. Full variable domain (rest looked up from reference TRBV7-2 and TRBJ2-7): GAGVSQSPSNKVTEKGKDVELRCDPISGHTALYWYRQSLGQGLEFLIYFQGNSAPDKSGLPSDRFSAERTGGSVSTLTIQRTQQEDSAVYLCASREGAGYEQYFGPGTRLTVT.

CDR3 residues: CASSLGGSEQYF. The CDR3 bases that were read are TGTGCCAGCAGCTTAGGGGGCAGCGAG. The chain is built from TRBV5-6 and TRBJ2-7, with 7 bases identical to TRBD1. The CDR3 is cut off 3 residues early in the read; its end comes from the germline J gene. The V gene end was trimmed by 2 bases and the J gene end by 6 bases; junction bases not matched to a gene: 2. Germline V CDR1 and CDR2: SGHDT, YYEEEE. The CDR3 runs to 12 residues.

Regarding this clone: The read comes to an end 3 residues before the CDR3 does, leaving the germline J gene to fill in the end. The gene calls are TRBV28 and TRBJ2-2; D call uncertain. The CDR3 runs 14 residues. Between the trimmed V and J ends, which lost 6 bases and 6 bases, there was a span of 14 bases. Germline V gene sequence: CDR1 MDHEN, CDR2 SYDVKM. CDR3 DNA (partial): TGTGCCAGCAGCCCCCCCCAGGAAGCCGGGGAG. Translated, it gives CASSPPQEAGE. The CDR3 as a whole reads CASSPPQEAGELFF.

Remarks on this clone: The read stops 3 residues short of the end of the CDR3; the missing end is completed from the germline J gene. This rearrangement joins TRBV6-4 to TRBJ2-1; TRBD2 agrees at 9 bases. The J segment lost 4 bases and the V segment lost 2 bases, leaving 3 bases of the junction unmatched. The CDR3 runs to 15 residues. Germline V gives CDR1 MRHNA, CDR2 SNTAGT. CDR3 DNA (partial): TGTGCCAGCAGTGACGCGGGGGGGGCTTACAATGAG. Protein: CASSDAGGAYNE. The whole CDR3 is CASSDAGGAYNEQFF.

Points on this clone: The CDR3 goes on 3 residues after the read ends, and that part is filled in from the germline J gene. V and J are TRBV11-2 and TRBJ1-2, with D possibly being TRBD1 (6 bases). This CDR3 contains 15 residues. From germline, CDR1 is SGHAT and CDR2 FQNNGV. Trimming took 0 bases from V and 4 from J, leaving 12 bases between them. CDR3 DNA, as far as it was read: TGTGCCAGCAGCTTAGATGTCGGACAGAGCTATGGC. It translates to CASSLDVGQSYG. The complete CDR3 protein is CASSLDVGQSYGYTF.

Turning to this clone: With the read ending 3 residues before the CDR3 end, the germline J gene is used to fill in that end. J is TRBJ1-6 and V is TRBV19; 8 positions agree with TRBD1. Looked up from germline, CDR1 is LNHDA and CDR2 is SQIVND (reference sequence). CDR3 length equals 14 residues. The ends lost 4 bases at V and 6 bases at J; junction bases unmatched: 2. CDR3 sequence: CASSRTGINSPLHF. Partial CDR3 DNA: TGTGCCAGTAGTAGGACAGGGATTAATTCACCC.

In regard to this clone: The read comes to an end 3 residues before the CDR3 does, leaving the germline J gene to fill in the end. The V and J genes are TRBV5-1 and TRBJ2-5; the match to TRBD2 covers 7 bases. Germline CDR1 and CDR2: SGHRS and YFSETQ. J was trimmed by 5 bases and V by 4 bases; bases with no gene match: 14. The CDR3 contains 16 residues. The sequenced CDR3 bases are TGCGCCAGCAGCCCGGACGGTAGCGGGTATGGGGAGACC. It encodes CASSPDGSGYGET. The full CDR3 protein is CASSPDGSGYGETQYF.

Of note for this clone: The read ends 3 residues early relative to the CDR3; the germline J gene fills the gap. J is TRBJ1-6 and V is TRBV20-1; tentative D call: TRBD1 (6 bases). Per the germline V gene, CDR1 is DFQATT and CDR2 is SNEGSKA (reference sequence). The CDR3 consists of 18 residues. The germline V and J ends were trimmed by 3 bases and 9 bases, with 27 bases remaining between them. The sequenced CDR3 bases are TGCAGTGCTAGCTTAACAGGAGCTCCGCTGCGAGGGGGTTCACCC. It specifies CSASLTGAPLRGGSP. The full CDR3 protein reads CSASLTGAPLRGGSPLHF.